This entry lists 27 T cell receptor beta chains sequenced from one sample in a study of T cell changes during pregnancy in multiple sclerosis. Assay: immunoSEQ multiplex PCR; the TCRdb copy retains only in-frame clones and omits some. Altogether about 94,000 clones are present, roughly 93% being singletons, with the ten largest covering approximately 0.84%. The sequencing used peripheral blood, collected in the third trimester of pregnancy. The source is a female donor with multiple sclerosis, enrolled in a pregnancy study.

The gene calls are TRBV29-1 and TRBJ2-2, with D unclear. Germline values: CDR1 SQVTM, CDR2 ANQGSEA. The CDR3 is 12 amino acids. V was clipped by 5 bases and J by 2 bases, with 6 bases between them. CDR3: CSVNTNTGELFF. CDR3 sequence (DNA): TGCAGCGTTAATACAAACACCGGGGAGCTGTTTTTT.

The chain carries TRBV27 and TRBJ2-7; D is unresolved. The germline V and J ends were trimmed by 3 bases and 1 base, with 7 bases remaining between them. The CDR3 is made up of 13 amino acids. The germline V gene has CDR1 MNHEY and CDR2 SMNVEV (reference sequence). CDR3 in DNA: TGTGCCAGCAGTTTGAGTGAATCCTACGAGCAGTACTTC. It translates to CASSLSESYEQYF.

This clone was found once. The CDR3 sequence is CATLAGAATQYF. The CDR3, as DNA: TGTGCCACTCTAGCGGGAGCGGCGACCCAGTACTTC. V gene TRBV2 combines with J gene TRBJ2-5, with 10 bases identical to TRBD2. Germline V gene sequence: CDR1 SNHLY, CDR2 FYNNEI. Trimming at V came to 10 bases and at J to 7 bases, leaving 6 bases not matched to a gene. The CDR3 loop spans 12 amino acids.

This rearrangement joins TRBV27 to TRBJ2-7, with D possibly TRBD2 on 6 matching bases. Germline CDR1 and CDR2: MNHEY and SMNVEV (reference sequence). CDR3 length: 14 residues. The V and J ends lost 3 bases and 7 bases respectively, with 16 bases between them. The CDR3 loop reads CASSFGFRAGEQYF. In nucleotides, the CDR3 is TGTGCCAGCAGTTTTGGTTTCAGGGCGGGGGAGCAGTACTTC.

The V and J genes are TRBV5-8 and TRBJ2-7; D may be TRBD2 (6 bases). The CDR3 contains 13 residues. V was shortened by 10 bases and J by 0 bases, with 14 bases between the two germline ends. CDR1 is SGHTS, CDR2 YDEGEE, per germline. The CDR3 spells CAGAGTLSYEQYF. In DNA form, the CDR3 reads TGTGCCGGGGCGGGGACCCTCTCCTACGAGCAGTACTTC.

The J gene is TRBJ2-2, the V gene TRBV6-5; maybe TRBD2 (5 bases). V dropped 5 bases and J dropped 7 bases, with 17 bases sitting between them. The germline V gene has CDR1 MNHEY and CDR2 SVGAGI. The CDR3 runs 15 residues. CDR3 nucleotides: TGTGCCAGCAGTCGGGTCGTCCCCCGGGGCGGGGAGCTGTTTTTT. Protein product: CASSRVVPRGGELFF.

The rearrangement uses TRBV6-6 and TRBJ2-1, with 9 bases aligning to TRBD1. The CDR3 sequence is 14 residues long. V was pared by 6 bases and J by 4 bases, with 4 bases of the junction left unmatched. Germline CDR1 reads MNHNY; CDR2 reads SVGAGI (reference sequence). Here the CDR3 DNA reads TGTGCCAGCAGACGGGACAGGGAATACAATGAGCAGTTCTTC. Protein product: CASRRDREYNEQFF.

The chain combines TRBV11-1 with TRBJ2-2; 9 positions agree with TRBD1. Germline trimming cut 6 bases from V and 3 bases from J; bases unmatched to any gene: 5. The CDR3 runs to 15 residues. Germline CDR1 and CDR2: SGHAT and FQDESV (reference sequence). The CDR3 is CASRDGQGYTGELFF. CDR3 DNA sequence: TGTGCCAGCAGAGATGGACAGGGGTACACCGGGGAGCTGTTTTTT.

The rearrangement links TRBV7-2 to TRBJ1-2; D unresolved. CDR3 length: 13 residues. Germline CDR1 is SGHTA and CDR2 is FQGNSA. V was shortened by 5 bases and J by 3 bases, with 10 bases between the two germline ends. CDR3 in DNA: TGTGCCAGCAGCCCAGAACAACACTATGGCTACACCTTC. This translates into CASSPEQHYGYTF.

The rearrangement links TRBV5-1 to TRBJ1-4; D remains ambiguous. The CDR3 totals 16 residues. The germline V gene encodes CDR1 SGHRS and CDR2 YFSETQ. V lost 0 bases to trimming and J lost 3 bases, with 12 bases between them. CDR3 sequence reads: CASSLEPVRANEKLFF. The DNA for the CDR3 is TGCGCCAGCAGCTTGGAACCCGTTAGAGCTAATGAAAAACTGTTTTTT.

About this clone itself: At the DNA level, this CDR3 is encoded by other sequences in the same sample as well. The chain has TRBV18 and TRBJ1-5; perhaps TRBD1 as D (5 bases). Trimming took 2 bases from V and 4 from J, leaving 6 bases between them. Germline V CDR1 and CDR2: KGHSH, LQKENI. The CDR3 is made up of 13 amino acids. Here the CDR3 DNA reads TGTGCCAGCTCACCAGGGGGGAATCAGCCCCAGCATTTT. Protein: CASSPGGNQPQHF.

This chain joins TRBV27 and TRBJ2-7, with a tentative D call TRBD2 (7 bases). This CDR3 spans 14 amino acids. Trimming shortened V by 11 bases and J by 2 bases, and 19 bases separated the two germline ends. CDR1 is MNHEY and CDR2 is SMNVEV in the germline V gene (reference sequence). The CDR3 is CASKGGAPPYEQYF. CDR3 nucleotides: TGTGCCTCCAAGGGGGGGGCTCCACCCTACGAGCAGTACTTC.

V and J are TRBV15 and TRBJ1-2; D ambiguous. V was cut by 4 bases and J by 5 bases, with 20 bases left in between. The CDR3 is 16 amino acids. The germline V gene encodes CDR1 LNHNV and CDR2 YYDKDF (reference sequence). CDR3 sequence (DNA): TGTGCCACCAGCACCCAGAGACCGTCAGGAAGATATGGCTACACCTTC. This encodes CATSTQRPSGRYGYTF.

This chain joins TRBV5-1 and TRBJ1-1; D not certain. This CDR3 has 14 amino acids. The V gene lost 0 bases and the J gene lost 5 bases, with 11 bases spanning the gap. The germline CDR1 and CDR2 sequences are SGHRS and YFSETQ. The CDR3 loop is CASSLDRSNTEAFF. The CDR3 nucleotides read TGCGCCAGCAGCTTGGACCGGTCGAATACTGAAGCTTTCTTT.

The CDR3 here is CASSLTWDTYNEQFF. In nucleotides, the CDR3 is TGTGCCAGCAGCCTAACGTGGGACACCTACAATGAGCAGTTCTTC. This chain uses TRBV7-2 with TRBJ2-1; D is perhaps TRBD1 (6 bases). The CDR3 is 15 amino acids. V shed 5 bases and J shed 2 bases, with 13 bases lying between them. Germline CDR1 is SGHTA and CDR2 is FQGNSA.

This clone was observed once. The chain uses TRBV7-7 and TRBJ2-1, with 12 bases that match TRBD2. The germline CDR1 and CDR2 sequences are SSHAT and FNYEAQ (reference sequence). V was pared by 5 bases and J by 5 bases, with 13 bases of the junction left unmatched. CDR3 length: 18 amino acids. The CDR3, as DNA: TGTGCCAGCAGCCCCACGACTAGCGGGAGTTTCCACGACAATGAGCAGTTCTTC. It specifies CASSPTTSGSFHDNEQFF.

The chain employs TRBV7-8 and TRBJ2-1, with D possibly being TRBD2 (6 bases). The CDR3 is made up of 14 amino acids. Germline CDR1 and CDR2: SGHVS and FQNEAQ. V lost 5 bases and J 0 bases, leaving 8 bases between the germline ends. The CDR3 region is CASSPDYSYNEQFF. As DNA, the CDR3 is TGTGCCAGCAGCCCGGACTACTCCTACAATGAGCAGTTCTTC.

CDR3 region: CASSHDPVRGGETQYF. CDR3 DNA: TGCGCCAGCAGCCATGATCCCGTAAGGGGTGGGGAGACCCAGTACTTC. V gene TRBV4-1 combines with J gene TRBJ2-5; D may be TRBD1 (5 bases). V lost 3 bases, J lost 5 bases, and 19 bases lay in between. Germline V lookup: CDR1 MGHRA, CDR2 YSYEKL. CDR3 size: 16 residues.

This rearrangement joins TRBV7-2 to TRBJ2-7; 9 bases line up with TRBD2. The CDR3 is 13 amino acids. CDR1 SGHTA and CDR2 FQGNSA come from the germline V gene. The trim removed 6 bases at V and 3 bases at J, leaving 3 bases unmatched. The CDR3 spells CASRPAGGYEQYF. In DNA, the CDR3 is TGTGCCAGCAGACCAGCGGGGGGCTACGAGCAGTACTTC.

CDR3 coding DNA: TGTGCCAGCTCCAAAACCGCCGGGACTAGCCCGGCCGTAGGAAATGAGCAGTTCTTC. Translating it yields CASSKTAGTSPAVGNEQFF. The genes are TRBV18 and TRBJ2-1, with TRBD2 matching 9 bases. V lost 6 bases to trimming and J lost 7 bases; unmatched junction nucleotides: 22. The CDR3 loop spans 19 amino acids. Germline CDR1 reads KGHSH; CDR2 reads LQKENI.

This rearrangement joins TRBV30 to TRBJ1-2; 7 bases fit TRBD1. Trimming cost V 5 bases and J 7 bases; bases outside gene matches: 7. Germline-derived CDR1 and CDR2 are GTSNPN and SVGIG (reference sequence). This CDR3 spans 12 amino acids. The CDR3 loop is CAWVGQFGGYTF. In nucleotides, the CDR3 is TGTGCCTGGGTGGGACAGTTCGGTGGCTACACCTTC. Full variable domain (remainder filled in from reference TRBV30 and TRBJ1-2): SQTIHQWPATLVQPVGSPLSLECTVEGTSNPNLYWYRQAAGRGLQLLFYSVGIGQISSEVPQNLSASRPQDRQFILSSKKLLLSDSGFYLCAWVGQFGGYTFGSGTRLTVV.

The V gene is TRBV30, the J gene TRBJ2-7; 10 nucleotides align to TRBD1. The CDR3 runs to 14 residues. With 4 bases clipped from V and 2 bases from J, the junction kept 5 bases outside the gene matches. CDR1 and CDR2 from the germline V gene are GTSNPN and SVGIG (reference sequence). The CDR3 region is CAWTRTGGAYEQYF. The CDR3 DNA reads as TGTGCCTGGACCCGGACAGGGGGGGCCTACGAGCAGTACTTC.

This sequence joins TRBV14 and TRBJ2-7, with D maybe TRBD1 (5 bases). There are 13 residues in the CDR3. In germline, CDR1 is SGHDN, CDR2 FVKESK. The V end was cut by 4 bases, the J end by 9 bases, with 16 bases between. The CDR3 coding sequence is TGTGCCAGCAGCCCCGCTGGTCAGGGTAGGCAGTACTTC. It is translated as CASSPAGQGRQYF.

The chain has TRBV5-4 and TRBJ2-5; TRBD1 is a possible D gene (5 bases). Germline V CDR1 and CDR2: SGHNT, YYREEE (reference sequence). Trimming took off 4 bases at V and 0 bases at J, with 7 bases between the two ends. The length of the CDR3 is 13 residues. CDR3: CASSQGHQETQYF. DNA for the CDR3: TGTGCCAGCAGCCAGGGCCACCAAGAGACCCAGTACTTC.

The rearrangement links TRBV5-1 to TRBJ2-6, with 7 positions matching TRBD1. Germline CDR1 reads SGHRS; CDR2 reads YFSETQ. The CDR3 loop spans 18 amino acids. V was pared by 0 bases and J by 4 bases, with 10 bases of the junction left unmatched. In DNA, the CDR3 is TGCGCCAGCAGCTTGGTTGAGACAGGGCTACTGGGGGCCAACGTCCTGACTTTC. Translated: CASSLVETGLLGANVLTF.

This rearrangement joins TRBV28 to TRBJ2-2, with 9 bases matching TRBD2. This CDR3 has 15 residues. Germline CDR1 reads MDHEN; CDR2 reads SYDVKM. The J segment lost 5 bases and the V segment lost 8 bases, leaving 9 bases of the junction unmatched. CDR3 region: CASQTLAGRTGELFF. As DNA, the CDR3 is TGTGCCAGCCAGACCCTAGCGGGAAGGACCGGGGAGCTGTTTTTT.

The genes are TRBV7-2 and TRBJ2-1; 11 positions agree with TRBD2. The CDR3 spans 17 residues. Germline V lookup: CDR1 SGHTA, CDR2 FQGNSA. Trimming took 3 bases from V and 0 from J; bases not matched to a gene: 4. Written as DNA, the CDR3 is TGTGCCAGCAGCTTCCACGGGACTAGCGGCTCCTACAATGAGCAGTTCTTC. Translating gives CASSFHGTSGSYNEQFF.